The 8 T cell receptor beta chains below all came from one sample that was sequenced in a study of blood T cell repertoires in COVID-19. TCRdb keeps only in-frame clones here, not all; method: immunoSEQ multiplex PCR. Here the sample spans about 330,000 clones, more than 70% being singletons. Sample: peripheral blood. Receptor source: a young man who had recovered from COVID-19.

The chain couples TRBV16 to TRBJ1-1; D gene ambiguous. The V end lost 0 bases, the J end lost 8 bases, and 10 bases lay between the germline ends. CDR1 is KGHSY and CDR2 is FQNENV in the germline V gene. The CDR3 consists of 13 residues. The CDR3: CASSQSRTDEAFF. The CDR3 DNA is TGTGCCAGCAGCCAATCGAGAACAGACGAAGCTTTCTTT.

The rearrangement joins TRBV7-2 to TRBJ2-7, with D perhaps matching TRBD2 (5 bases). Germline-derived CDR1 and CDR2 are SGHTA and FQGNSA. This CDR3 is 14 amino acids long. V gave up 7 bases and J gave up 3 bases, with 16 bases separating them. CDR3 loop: CASKQDLGVYEQYF. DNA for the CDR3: TGTGCCAGCAAGCAGGACCTCGGGGTCTACGAGCAGTACTTC.

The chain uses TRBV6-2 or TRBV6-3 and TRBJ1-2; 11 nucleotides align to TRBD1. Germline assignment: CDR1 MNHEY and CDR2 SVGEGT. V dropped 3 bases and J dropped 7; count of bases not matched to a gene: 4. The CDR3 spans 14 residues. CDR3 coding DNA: TGTGCCAGCAGTTATCTCGGACAGGGGGCTGGCTACACCTTC. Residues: CASSYLGQGAGYTF.

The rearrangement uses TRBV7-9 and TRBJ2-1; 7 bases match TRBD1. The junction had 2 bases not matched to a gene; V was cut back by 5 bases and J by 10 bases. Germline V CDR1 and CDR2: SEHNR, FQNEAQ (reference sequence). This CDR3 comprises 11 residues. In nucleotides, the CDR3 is TGTGCCAGCAGCCGGGACAGCGAGCAGTTCTTC. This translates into CASSRDSEQFF.

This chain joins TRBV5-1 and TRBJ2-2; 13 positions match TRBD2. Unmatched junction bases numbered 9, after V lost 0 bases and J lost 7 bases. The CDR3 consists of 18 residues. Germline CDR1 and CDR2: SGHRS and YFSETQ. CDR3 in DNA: TGCGCCAGCAGCTTGGGGACTGGACTAGCGGGAGCATTCGGGGAGCTGTTTTTT. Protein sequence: CASSLGTGLAGAFGELFF.

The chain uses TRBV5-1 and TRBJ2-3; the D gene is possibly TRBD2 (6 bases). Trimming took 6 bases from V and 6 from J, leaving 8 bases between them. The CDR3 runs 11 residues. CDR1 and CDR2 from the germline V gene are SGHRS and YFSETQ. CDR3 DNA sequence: TGCGCCAGCACCGCGGGGGATACGCAGTATTTT. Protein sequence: CASTAGDTQYF. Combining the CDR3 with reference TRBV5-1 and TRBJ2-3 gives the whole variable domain KAGVTQTPRYLIKTRGQQVTLSCSPISGHRSVSWYQQTPGQGLQFLFEYFSETQRNKGNFPGRFSGRQFSNSRSEMNVSTLELGDSALYLCASTAGDTQYFGPGTRLTVL.

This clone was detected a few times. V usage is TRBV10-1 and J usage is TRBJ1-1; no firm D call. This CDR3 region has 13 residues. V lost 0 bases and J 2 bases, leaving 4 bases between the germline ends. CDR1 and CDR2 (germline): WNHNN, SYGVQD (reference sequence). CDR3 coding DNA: TGCGCCAGCAGTGAGTCCGGTAACACTGAAGCTTTCTTT. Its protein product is CASSESGNTEAFF.

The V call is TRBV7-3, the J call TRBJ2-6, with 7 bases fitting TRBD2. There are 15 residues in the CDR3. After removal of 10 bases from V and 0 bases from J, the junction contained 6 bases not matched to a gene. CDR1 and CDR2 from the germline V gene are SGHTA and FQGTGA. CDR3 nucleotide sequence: TGTGCCACCTCTTGGGGGGGCTCTGGGGCCAACGTCCTGACTTTC. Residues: CATSWGGSGANVLTF.